This TCR beta chain was sequenced during a study of T cell responses to AZD1222 COVID-19 vaccine. This clone was counted a single time. Antigen unknown. Looked up from germline, CDR1 is MNHNY and CDR2 is SVGAGI (reference sequence). After removal of 6 bases from V and 4 bases from J, the junction contained 5 bases not matched to a gene. The CDR3 length is 15 residues. Broader study findings: Repertoire collection took place solely once the T cell response had peaked. Females outnumbered males among donors, who were mostly white British; clonal diversity was possibly underestimated. Dominant CD4 TCR responses targeted spike regions 160-218 and 743-854. An increase in Spike-specific TCR breadth and depth was observed after two AZD1222 doses.

Clones were sequenced by immunoSEQ multiplex PCR, and TCRdb holds only the in-frame ones, with some missing. The sample includes some 130,000 clones, over 80% of them seen just once. The rearrangement uses TRBV6-6 and TRBJ2-2; TRBD2 agrees at 10 bases. The starting material was peripheral blood, obtained 28 days after the second AZD1222 dose. This sequence originates from an adult who received the AZD1222 COVID-19 vaccine. The chain's CDR3 is CASSDSGGPTGELFF. Here the CDR3 DNA reads TGTGCCAGCAGCGATAGCGGGGGGCCCACCGGGGAGCTGTTTTTT.